This T cell receptor (beta chain) was documented in a study of CD8 T cells in ankylosing spondylitis. Each TCR beta library was made by quantitative 5'-RACE that incorporated molecular barcodes. TCRdb passed the 5' RACE reads through MiXCR, listing each CDR3 protein once. Counted here are under 400,000 distinct CDR3 sequences, 11% occurring once; the ten biggest clones make up roughly 9%. A word on this clonotype: Its specificity is not known.

Looked up from germline, CDR1 is SGHDN and CDR2 is FVKESK. V was cut by 4 bases and J by 1 base, with 24 bases left in between. CDR3 size: 19 residues. Findings and caveats of the study: Ankylosing spondylitis blood seemed to carry a telltale TCR beta motif made of roughly eight highly homologous variants. Relatively rare in peripheral blood, disease-linked clones were also CD8+.

This clonotype originated in a female donor with ankylosing spondylitis or in good health (not recorded which). The material sequenced was blood, either unsorted or a sorted T cell fraction (not recorded which). V gene TRBV14 combines with J gene TRBJ2-3; possible D gene TRBD2, 5 bases. CDR3 DNA: TGTGCCAGCAGCCTCGCCGGGATCTTCCCTAAAAAGGGCACAGATACGCAGTATTTT. This codes for CASSLAGIFPKKGTDTQYF.